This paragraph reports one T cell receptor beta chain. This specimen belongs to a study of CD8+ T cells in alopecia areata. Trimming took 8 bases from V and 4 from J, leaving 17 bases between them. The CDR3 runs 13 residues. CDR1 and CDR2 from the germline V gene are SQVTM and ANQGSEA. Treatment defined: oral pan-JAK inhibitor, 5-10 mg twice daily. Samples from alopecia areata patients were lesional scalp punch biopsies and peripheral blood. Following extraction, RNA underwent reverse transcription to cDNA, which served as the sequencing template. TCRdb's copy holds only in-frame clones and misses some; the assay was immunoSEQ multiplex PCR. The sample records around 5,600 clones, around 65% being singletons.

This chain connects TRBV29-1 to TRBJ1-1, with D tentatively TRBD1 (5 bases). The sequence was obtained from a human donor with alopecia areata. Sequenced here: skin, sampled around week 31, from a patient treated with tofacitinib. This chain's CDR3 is CSPWGTGGTEAFF. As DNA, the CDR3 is TGCAGCCCCTGGGGGACCGGTGGCACTGAAGCTTTCTTT.